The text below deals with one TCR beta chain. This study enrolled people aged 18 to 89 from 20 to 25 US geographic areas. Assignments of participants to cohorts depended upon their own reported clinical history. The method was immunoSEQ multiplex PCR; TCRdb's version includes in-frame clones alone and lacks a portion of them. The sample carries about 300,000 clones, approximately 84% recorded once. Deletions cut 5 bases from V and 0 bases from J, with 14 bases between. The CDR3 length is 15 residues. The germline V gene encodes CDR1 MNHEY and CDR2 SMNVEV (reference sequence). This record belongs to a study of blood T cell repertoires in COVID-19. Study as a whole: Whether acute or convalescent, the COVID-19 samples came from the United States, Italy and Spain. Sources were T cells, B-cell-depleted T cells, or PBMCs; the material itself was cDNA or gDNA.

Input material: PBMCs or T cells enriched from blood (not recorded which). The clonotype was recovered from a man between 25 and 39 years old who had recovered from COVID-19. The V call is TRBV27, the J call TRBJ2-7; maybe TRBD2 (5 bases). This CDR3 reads CASSVGVLLSYEQYF. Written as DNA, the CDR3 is TGTGCCAGCAGTGTCGGGGTCCTCCTCTCCTACGAGCAGTACTTC.